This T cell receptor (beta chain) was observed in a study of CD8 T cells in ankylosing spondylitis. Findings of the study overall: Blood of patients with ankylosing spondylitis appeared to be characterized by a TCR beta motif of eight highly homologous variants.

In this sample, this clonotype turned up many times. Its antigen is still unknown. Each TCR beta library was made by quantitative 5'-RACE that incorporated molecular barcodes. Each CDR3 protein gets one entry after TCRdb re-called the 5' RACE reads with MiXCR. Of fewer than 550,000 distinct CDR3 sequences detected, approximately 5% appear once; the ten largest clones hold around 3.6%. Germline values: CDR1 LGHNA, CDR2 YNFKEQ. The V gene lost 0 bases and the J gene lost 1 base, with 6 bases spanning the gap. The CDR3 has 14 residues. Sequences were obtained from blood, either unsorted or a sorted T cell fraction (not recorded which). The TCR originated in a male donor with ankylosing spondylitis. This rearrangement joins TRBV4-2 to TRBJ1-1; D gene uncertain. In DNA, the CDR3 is TGTGCCAGCAGCCAAGAATGGAGGAACACTGAAGCTTTCTTT. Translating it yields CASSQEWRNTEAFF.